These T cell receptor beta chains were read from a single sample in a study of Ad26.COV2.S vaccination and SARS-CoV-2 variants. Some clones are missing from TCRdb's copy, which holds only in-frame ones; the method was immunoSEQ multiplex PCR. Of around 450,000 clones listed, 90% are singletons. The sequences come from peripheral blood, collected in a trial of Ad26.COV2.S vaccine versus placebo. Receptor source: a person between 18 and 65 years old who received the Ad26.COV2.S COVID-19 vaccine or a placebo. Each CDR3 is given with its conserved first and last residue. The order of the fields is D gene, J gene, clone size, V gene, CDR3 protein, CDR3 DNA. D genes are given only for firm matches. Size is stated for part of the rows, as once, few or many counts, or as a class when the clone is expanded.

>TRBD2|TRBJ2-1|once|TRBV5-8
CASSLFRGSGAHNEQFF
TGTGCCAGCAGCTTGTTTCGGGGTAGCGGGGCCCACAATGAGCAGTTCTTC
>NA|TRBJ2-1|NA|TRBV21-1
CARGGDSMTGTSGSISYNEQFF
TGTGCCAGAGGGGGGGACAGCATGACCGGGACTAGCGGGAGTATTTCCTACAATGAGCAGTTCTTC
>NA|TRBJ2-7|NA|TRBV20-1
CSASEGRGLYEQYF
TGCAGTGCTAGTGAAGGCAGGGGTCTCTACGAGCAGTACTTC
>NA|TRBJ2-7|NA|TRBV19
CASSKGQEANEQYF
TGTGCCAGTAGTAAGGGACAAGAGGCCAACGAGCAGTACTTC
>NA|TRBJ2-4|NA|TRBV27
CASSLIPSGAKNIQYF
TGTGCCAGCAGCCTTATTCCTTCAGGGGCCAAAAACATTCAGTACTTC
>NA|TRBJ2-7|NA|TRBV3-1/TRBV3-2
CASSQVQRLAYEQYF
TGTGCCAGCAGCCAAGTTCAGAGACTAGCCTACGAGCAGTACTTC
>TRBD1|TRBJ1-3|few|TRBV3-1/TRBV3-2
CASSQVYRGALSGNTIYF
TGTGCCAGCAGCCAAGTTTACAGGGGGGCCCTCTCTGGAAACACCATATATTTT
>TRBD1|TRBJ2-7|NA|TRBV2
CASSEDRGDYEQYF
TGTGCCAGCAGTGAGGACAGGGGGGATTACGAGCAGTACTTC
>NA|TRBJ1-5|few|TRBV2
CASSASMGYSNQPQHF
TGTGCCAGCAGTGCCTCCATGGGATATAGCAATCAGCCCCAGCATTTT
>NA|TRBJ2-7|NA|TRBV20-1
CSASVLGEQYF
TGCAGTGCTAGCGTTTTGGGCGAGCAGTACTTC
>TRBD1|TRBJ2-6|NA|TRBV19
CASSRGGQGSSGANVLTF
TGTGCCAGTAGTAGGGGGGGACAGGGAAGCTCTGGGGCCAACGTCCTGACTTTC
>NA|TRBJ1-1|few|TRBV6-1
CASSEAGGRVTEAFF
TGTGCCAGCAGTGAGGCCGGGGGACGGGTCACTGAAGCTTTCTTT
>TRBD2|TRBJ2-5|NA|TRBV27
CASRRTTTSAFKGETQYF
TGTGCCAGCCGACGGACCACTACTAGCGCCTTCAAGGGAGAGACCCAGTACTTC
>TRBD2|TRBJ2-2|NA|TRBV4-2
CASSQAGLAPTGELFF
TGTGCCAGCAGCCAGGCGGGACTAGCGCCCACCGGGGAGCTGTTTTTT
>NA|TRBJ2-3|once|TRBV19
CASSRQLTDTQYF
TGTGCCAGTAGTCGACAGCTCACAGATACGCAGTATTTT
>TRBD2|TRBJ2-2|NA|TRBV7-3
CASSLAGTSGGELFF
TGTGCCAGCAGCTTAGCCGGGACTAGTGGCGGGGAGCTGTTTTTT
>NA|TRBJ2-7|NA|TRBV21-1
CASSKKGSPGTRCSYEQYF
TGTGCCAGCAGCAAAAAGGGCAGTCCCGGGACTAGGTGCTCCTACGAGCAGTACTTC
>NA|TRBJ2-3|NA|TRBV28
CASSDRGAGGTDTQYF
TGTGCCAGCAGTGATAGGGGGGCGGGGGGCACAGATACGCAGTATTTT
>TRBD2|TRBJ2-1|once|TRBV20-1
CSASESGNPNEQFF
TGCAGTGCTAGTGAAAGCGGGAACCCCAATGAGCAGTTCTTC
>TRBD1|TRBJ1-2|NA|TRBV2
CASREGADYGYTF
TGTGCCAGCAGGGAGGGGGCAGACTATGGCTACACCTTC
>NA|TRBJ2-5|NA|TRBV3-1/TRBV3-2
CASSQVTGSGTQYF
TGTGCCAGCAGCCAAGTAACAGGGTCGGGGACCCAGTACTTC
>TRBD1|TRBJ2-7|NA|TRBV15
CATSSTRTGSDEQYF
TGTGCCACCAGCAGTACCCGGACAGGATCGGACGAGCAGTACTTC
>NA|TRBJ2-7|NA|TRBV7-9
CASSSSRGLYEQYF
TGTGCCAGCAGCTCCTCCCGGGGACTCTACGAGCAGTACTTC
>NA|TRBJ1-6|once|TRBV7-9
CASSLGQGHSPLHF
TGTGCCAGCAGCTTGGGGCAGGGACATTCACCCCTCCACTTT
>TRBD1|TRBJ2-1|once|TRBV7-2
CASSTGTGGYESSYNEQFF
TGTGCCAGCAGCACAGGGACAGGGGGATACGAGAGCTCCTACAATGAGCAGTTCTTC
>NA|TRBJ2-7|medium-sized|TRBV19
CASSVRDGAYEQYF
TGTGCCAGTAGTGTACGGGACGGAGCCTACGAGCAGTACTTC
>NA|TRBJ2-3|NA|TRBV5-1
CASASRGSGYRADTQYF
TGCGCCAGCGCCTCGAGGGGTTCAGGGTATAGGGCAGATACGCAGTATTTT
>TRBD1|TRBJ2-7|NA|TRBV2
CASRPDRADEQYF
TGTGCCAGTCGGCCGGACAGGGCAGACGAGCAGTACTTC
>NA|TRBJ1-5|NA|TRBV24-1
CATSEENSNQPQHF
TGTGCCACCAGTGAGGAGAATAGCAATCAGCCCCAGCATTTT
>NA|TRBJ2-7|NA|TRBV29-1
CSVGSYEQYF
TGCAGCGTGGGCTCCTACGAGCAGTACTTC